The 20 T cell receptor beta chains given below trace back to one sample, sequenced in a study of beta chain features in type 1 diabetes. Sequenced material consisted of expressed TCRB transcripts (all of the isolated RNA was reverse transcribed). The repertoire was sequenced with immunoSEQ multiplex PCR; TCRdb's copy has only in-frame clones and lacks some. The repertoire holds roughly 150,000 clones, with roughly 8.1% as singletons. Sequenced input: central memory CD4+ T cells from blood. The receptors here all came from a man aged 18 to 29 in good health.

V usage is TRBV2 and J usage is TRBJ2-1; 7 nucleotides match TRBD1. With 6 bases clipped from V and 2 bases from J, the junction kept 4 bases outside the gene matches. CDR3 length equals 14 residues. From germline, CDR1 is SNHLY and CDR2 FYNNEI. CDR3 protein: CASSRDRPYNEQFF. CDR3 coding DNA: TGTGCCAGCAGCCGGGACAGACCCTACAATGAGCAGTTCTTC.

A few counts support this clone. The chain recombines TRBV11-3 with TRBJ2-1, with 14 bases aligning to TRBD2. The CDR3 extends over 16 amino acids. Germline CDR1 is SGHNT and CDR2 is YENEEA. Trimming at V came to 5 bases and at J to 10 bases, leaving 10 bases not matched to a gene. This CDR3 is CASSLNRLAGGGEQFF. In DNA form, the CDR3 reads TGTGCCAGCAGCCTGAACAGACTAGCGGGAGGGGGAGAGCAGTTCTTC.

The chain has TRBV11-2 and TRBJ2-1, with 8 bases fitting TRBD1. Germline V gives CDR1 SGHAT, CDR2 FQNNGV. This CDR3 is built from 14 residues. J lost 8 bases, V lost 1 base, and 4 bases had no gene match. The CDR3 nucleotides are TGTGCCAGCAGCTTAGTTAGGACAGGGTATGAGCAGTTCTTC. Protein sequence: CASSLVRTGYEQFF. Full variable domain (missing parts from reference TRBV11-2 and TRBJ2-1): EAGVAQSPRYKIIEKRQSVAFWCNPISGHATLYWYQQILGQGPKLLIQFQNNGVVDDSQLPKDRFSAERLKGVDSTLKIQPAKLEDSAVYLCASSLVRTGYEQFFGPGTRLTVL.

This clone was counted a few times. The gene calls are TRBV18 and TRBJ1-1, with TRBD1 identical over 7 bases. Germline-derived CDR1 and CDR2 are KGHSH and LQKENI. CDR3 length: 18 residues. The V segment lost 1 base and the J segment 5 bases; nucleotides outside the gene matches: 16. The CDR3: CASSPLADRDGVWTEAFF. The CDR3 nucleotides read TGTGCCAGCTCACCACTTGCCGACAGGGACGGGGTTTGGACTGAAGCTTTCTTT.

The chain carries TRBV6-6 and TRBJ1-5; D remains unclear. From germline, CDR1 is MNHNY and CDR2 SVGAGI (reference sequence). The V gene lost 2 bases and the J gene lost 5 bases, with 4 bases spanning the gap. The CDR3 covers 12 residues. The CDR3 nucleotides are TGTGCCAGCAGTTACCAGGATCAGCCCCAGCATTTT. It encodes CASSYQDQPQHF.

This clone was seen only a few times. The rearrangement joins TRBV4-3 to TRBJ1-2, with D perhaps TRBD1 (6 bases). V lost 1 base to trimming and J lost 4 bases, with 13 bases between them. The CDR3 runs to 15 residues. CDR1 is LGHNA and CDR2 is YSLEER in the germline V gene. The CDR3 reads CASSQVGRGVYGYTF. In nucleotides, the CDR3 is TGCGCCAGCAGCCAAGTGGGCAGGGGTGTCTATGGCTACACCTTC.

This rearrangement joins TRBV27 to TRBJ1-3; TRBD1 matches 7 bases. This CDR3 comprises 15 residues. Germline CDR1 and CDR2: MNHEY and SMNVEV (reference sequence). Trimming cost V 4 bases and J 4 bases; bases outside gene matches: 7. The chain's CDR3 is CASSWQGQPGNTIYF. DNA of the CDR3: TGTGCCAGCAGTTGGCAGGGACAGCCCGGAAACACCATATATTTT.

In this sample, this clone turned up a few times. V and J are TRBV9 and TRBJ2-3; perhaps TRBD1 as D (6 bases). The germline CDR1 and CDR2 sequences are SGDLS and YYNGEE. The CDR3 runs 14 residues. Trimming shortened V by 3 bases and J by 2 bases, and 10 bases separated the two germline ends. This chain's CDR3 is CASSARTVTDTQYF. The CDR3 DNA sequence: TGTGCCAGCAGCGCTCGGACAGTCACAGATACGCAGTATTTT.

This clone has only a few counts. The chain carries TRBV5-4 and TRBJ2-2; 10 positions match TRBD2. Per the germline V gene, CDR1 is SGHNT and CDR2 is YYREEE (reference sequence). The length of the CDR3 is 15 residues. The J segment lost 9 bases and the V segment lost 2 bases, leaving 7 bases of the junction unmatched. The CDR3 sequence is CASSLTSGRARELFF. DNA of the CDR3: TGTGCCAGCAGCTTAACCAGCGGGAGGGCCCGGGAGCTGTTTTTT.

The chain combines TRBV7-2 with TRBJ2-3; D remains unclear. CDR3 length: 14 amino acids. Germline assignment: CDR1 SGHTA and CDR2 FQGNSA. V was trimmed by 0 bases and J by 2 bases, leaving 6 bases between them. The CDR3 coding sequence is TGTGCCAGCAGCTTAGCAGCGTACACAGATACGCAGTATTTT. Residues: CASSLAAYTDTQYF.

The genes are TRBV28 and TRBJ1-4; TRBD1 agrees at 7 bases. This CDR3 contains 14 residues. The J segment lost 9 bases and the V segment lost 6 bases, leaving 10 bases of the junction unmatched. CDR1 and CDR2 from the germline V gene are MDHEN and SYDVKM. The CDR3 spells CASRTTEDRKKLFF. Written as DNA, the CDR3 is TGTGCCAGCAGGACGACCGAGGACAGGAAAAAACTGTTTTTT.

This clone was detected ten times or more. The V and J genes are TRBV29-1 and TRBJ2-7, with TRBD2 as a possible D gene (5 bases). The CDR3 covers 11 residues. The ends were cut back, 7 bases at V and 3 bases at J, with 10 bases in the middle. The germline V gene encodes CDR1 SQVTM and CDR2 ANQGSEA. For the CDR3, the DNA is TGCAGCGGCGGGTCGATCTACGAGCAGTACTTC. Amino acids: CSGGSIYEQYF.

The J gene is TRBJ2-7, the V gene TRBV5-1; no firm D call. Trimming stripped 0 bases from V and 3 bases from J, with 10 bases between. This CDR3 is built from 14 residues. Germline V gives CDR1 SGHRS, CDR2 YFSETQ. The CDR3: CASSLAGGYYEQYF. In DNA form, the CDR3 reads TGCGCCAGCAGCTTGGCTGGCGGCTACTACGAGCAGTACTTC.

In this sample, this clone turned up a few times. V gene TRBV5-5 combines with J gene TRBJ1-2; 7 bases match TRBD1. J gave up 7 bases and V 5 bases, and 11 bases lay outside the gene matches. Germline V CDR1 and CDR2: SGHKS, YYEKEE (reference sequence). The CDR3 extends over 14 amino acids. CDR3 in DNA: TGTGCCAGCAGAACGGCAACAGGGGCGCCTGGCTACACCTTC. Translating it yields CASRTATGAPGYTF. Based on the CDR3 plus reference TRBV5-5 and TRBJ1-2, the full variable domain is DAGVTQSPTHLIKTRGQQVTLRCSPISGHKSVSWYQQVLGQGPQFIFQYYEKEERGRGNFPDRFSARQFPNYSSELNVNALLLGDSALYLCASRTATGAPGYTFGSGTRLTVV.

This clone was counted a few times. The rearrangement links TRBV28 to TRBJ1-2; D possibly corresponds to TRBD1 (6 bases). Trimming stripped 6 bases from V and 1 base from J, with 18 bases between. The germline CDR1 and CDR2 sequences are MDHEN and SYDVKM. The CDR3 loop spans 16 amino acids. The CDR3 nucleotides are TGTGCCAGCAGCGAATCCGGGACAAAGCTTAACTATGGCTACACCTTC. Translating it yields CASSESGTKLNYGYTF.

V and J are TRBV20-1 and TRBJ2-2; D uncertain. This CDR3 contains 11 residues. The germline gives CDR1 DFQATT, CDR2 SNEGSKA (reference sequence). V was trimmed by 6 bases and J by 7 bases, leaving 9 bases between them. The CDR3 is CSAEIDGELFF. The DNA of the CDR3 is TGCAGTGCGGAGATAGACGGGGAGCTGTTTTTT.

This clone showed up many times. CDR3 sequence: CASSPDPTDTDTQYF. CDR3 in DNA: TGTGCCAGCAGCCCAGACCCGACTGACACAGATACGCAGTATTTT. The V call is TRBV9, the J call TRBJ2-3; D unresolved. Germline V gene lookup returns CDR1 SGDLS and CDR2 YYNGEE. CDR3 length equals 15 residues. V was clipped by 4 bases and J by 2 bases, with 14 bases between them.

This clone was seen a few times. The J gene is TRBJ2-7, the V gene TRBV21-1; whether TRBD2, the table's D call, matches the DNA was not checked. TRBV21-1 is flagged as a pseudogene. This CDR3 is built from 15 residues. CDR3 region: CASKPHLATSYEQYF. In DNA form, the CDR3 reads TGTGCCAGCAAACCCCACCTTGCTACCTCCTACGAGCAGTACTTC.

V is TRBV5-6 and J is TRBJ1-1; weak D call: TRBD1 (5 bases). Trimming took off 0 bases at V and 9 bases at J, with 21 bases between the two ends. The CDR3 runs to 16 residues. Germline CDR1 SGHDT, CDR2 YYEEEE. CDR3 in DNA: TGTGCCAGCAGCTTGGCTTTAATAGGACAAGTGGGGAAAGCTTTCTTT. Amino acid sequence: CASSLALIGQVGKAFF.

This clone was seen a few times. The chain uses TRBV7-2 and TRBJ2-7; no firm D call. V was trimmed by 5 bases and J by 0 bases, leaving 17 bases between them. The CDR3 runs to 16 residues. Germline CDR1 SGHTA, CDR2 FQGNSA. DNA for the CDR3: TGTGCCAGCAGCCCACGTTCTTCGGAGATCTCCTACGAGCAGTACTTC. Translation: CASSPRSSEISYEQYF.